This T cell receptor beta chain emerged from a study of T cell responses to AZD1222 COVID-19 vaccine. Study-level background: Pooling covered second doses at about 4 or about 12 weeks.

V was pared by 6 bases and J by 12 bases, with 10 bases of the junction left unmatched. CDR1 is LGHDT, CDR2 YNNKEL, per germline (reference sequence). There are 13 residues in the CDR3. The table came from immunoSEQ multiplex PCR; TCRdb's copy has only in-frame clones and leaves some out. The table includes 70,000 to 85,000 clones, nearly 85% detected once. The material was peripheral blood, obtained on day 0 of AZD1222 vaccination. The genes are TRBV3-1 (or the pseudogene TRBV3-2) and TRBJ2-1; TRBD2 matches at 8 bases. This sequence originates from an adult in good health. CDR3 sequence (DNA): TGTGCCAGCAGGGCCGGGACTAGGGGACGGCAGTTCTTC. This translates into CASRAGTRGRQFF.